This T cell receptor (beta chain) was captured in a study of identifying expanded T cells in peripheral blood. Comment on this clone: As yet, its antigen is unknown.

Per the germline V gene, CDR1 is SGHNT and CDR2 is YYREEE (reference sequence). V dropped 0 bases and J dropped 2 bases, with 11 bases sitting between them. The CDR3 covers 15 residues. Findings and limits, study-wide: Differentially abundant clones: 0.95 to 1.5 between replicates, approximately 15 at around 14 days, approximately 19 at four. Roughly two-week clone count variance significantly increased as total template count grew.

Measured with immunoSEQ multiplex PCR; TCRdb has only the in-frame clones, and not every one. The profile covers 90,000 to 100,000 clones, with 88% appearing a single time and 5.5% to 7% taken by the ten largest. The J gene is TRBJ1-1, the V gene TRBV5-4; perhaps TRBD1 as D (6 bases). The clonotype was recovered from a person between 18 and 75 years old in good health. Sequenced input: blood. As DNA, the CDR3 is TGTGCCAGCAGCTTGGAGCCAGGGGTCAACACTGAAGCTTTCTTT. Protein: CASSLEPGVNTEAFF. The full variable domain, rest sourced from reference TRBV5-4 and TRBJ1-1, is ETGVTQSPTHLIKTRGQQVTLRCSSQSGHNTVSWYQQALGQGPQFIFQYYREEENGRGNFPPRFSGLQFPNYSSELNVNALELDDSALYLCASSLEPGVNTEAFFGQGTRLTVV.